This T cell receptor beta chain comes out of a study of blood T cell repertoires in COVID-19. Across the whole study: Acute and convalescent COVID-19 samples came from the United States, Italy and Spain.

The method was immunoSEQ multiplex PCR; TCRdb's version includes in-frame clones alone and lacks a portion of them. This sample yields 200,000 to 300,000 clones, of which more than 75% are seen a single time; roughly 1.9% belongs to the top ten. This receptor was identified in a woman aged 45 to 65 who had recovered from COVID-19. The specimen was PBMCs or T cells enriched from blood (not recorded which).

CDR3 DNA sequence: TGTGCCAGCAGCGTAGGAGGAACCGGGGAGCTGTTTTTT. This codes for CASSVGGTGELFF. This rearrangement joins TRBV9 to TRBJ2-2; D remains ambiguous. From germline, CDR1 is SGDLS and CDR2 YYNGEE. V was pared by 0 bases and J by 5 bases, with 5 bases between. CDR3 length equals 13 residues.